This T cell receptor beta chain was recorded in a study of low-dose radiotherapy and immunotherapy resistance in tumors. Time point: before trial treatment. This clonotype was recorded many times. The junction had 2 bases not matched to a gene; V was cut back by 4 bases and J by 5 bases. CDR1 SQVTM and CDR2 ANQGSEA come from the germline V gene. This CDR3 comprises 14 residues. With TRAV- and TRBV-specific primers, first-strand cDNA was made, covering the alpha and beta chains. Amplification of TCRs used a constant-region primer and V-primer adapter for roughly 18 PCR cycles. One entry per CDR3 protein, called by TCRdb with MiXCR from the reads. The sample holds about 64,000 distinct CDR3 sequences, more than 25% seen once.

The source was PBMCs, collected before treatment. The J gene is TRBJ2-5, the V gene TRBV29-1; 15 nucleotides align to TRBD2. The source is a male donor with rectosigmoid adenocarcinoma. CDR3 sequence reads: CSVAGLAGGETQYF. Written as DNA, the CDR3 is TGCAGCGTTGCGGGACTAGCGGGGGGCGAGACCCAGTACTTC.